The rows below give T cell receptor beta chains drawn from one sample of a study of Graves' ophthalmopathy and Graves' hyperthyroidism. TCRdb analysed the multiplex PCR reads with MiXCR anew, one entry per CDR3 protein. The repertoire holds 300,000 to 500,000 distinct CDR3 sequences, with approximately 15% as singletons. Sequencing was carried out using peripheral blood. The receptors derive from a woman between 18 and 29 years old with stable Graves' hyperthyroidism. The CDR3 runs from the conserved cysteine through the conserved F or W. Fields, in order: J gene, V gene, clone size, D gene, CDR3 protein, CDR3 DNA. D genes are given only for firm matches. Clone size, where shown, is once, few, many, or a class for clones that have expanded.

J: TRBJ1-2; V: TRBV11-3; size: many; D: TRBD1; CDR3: CASSTRQGRDGYTF; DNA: TGTGCCAGCAGCACCCGACAGGGGAGAGATGGCTACACCTTC
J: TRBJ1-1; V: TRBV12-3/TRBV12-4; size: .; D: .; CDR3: CASRSHRRSTEAFF; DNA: TGTGCCAGCAGGTCACACAGGAGAAGCACTGAAGCTTTCTTT
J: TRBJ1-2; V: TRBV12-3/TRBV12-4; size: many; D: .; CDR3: CASSQSLGARGYGYTF; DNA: TGTGCCAGCAGTCAGTCGTTGGGGGCGCGGGGCTATGGCTACACCTTC
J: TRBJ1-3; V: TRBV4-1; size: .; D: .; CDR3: CASSQGLDRGNTIYF; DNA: TGCGCCAGCAGCCAAGGATTAGACCGTGGAAACACCATATATTTT
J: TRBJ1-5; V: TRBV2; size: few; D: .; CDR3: CASSVEDNSNQPQHF; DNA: TGTGCCAGCAGCGTAGAAGACAATAGCAATCAGCCCCAGCATTTT
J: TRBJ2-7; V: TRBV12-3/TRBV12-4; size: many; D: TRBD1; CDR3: CASSLRQGQMYEQYF; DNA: TGTGCCAGCAGTTTGCGACAGGGACAAATGTACGAGCAGTACTTC
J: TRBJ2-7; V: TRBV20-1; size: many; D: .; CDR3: CSATQGGGTYEQYF; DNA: TGCAGTGCTACCCAGGGGGGGGGAACCTACGAGCAGTACTTC
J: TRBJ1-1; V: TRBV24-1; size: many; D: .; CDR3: CATSPDKNTEAFF; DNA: TGTGCCACCAGTCCGGACAAGAACACTGAAGCTTTCTTT
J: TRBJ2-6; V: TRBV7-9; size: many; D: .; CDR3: CASSPFTLGANVLTF; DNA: TGTGCCAGCAGCCCCTTCACTCTAGGGGCCAACGTCCTGACTTTC
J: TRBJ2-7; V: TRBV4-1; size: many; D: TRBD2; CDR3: CASSPRTSGHYEQYF; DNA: TGCGCCAGCAGCCCCCGGACTAGCGGTCACTACGAGCAGTACTTC
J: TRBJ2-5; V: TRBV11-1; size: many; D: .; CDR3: CASSLEGAKTQYF; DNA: TGTGCCAGCAGCTTAGAAGGCGCGAAGACCCAGTACTTC
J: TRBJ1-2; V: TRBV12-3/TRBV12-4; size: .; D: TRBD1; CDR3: CASSAPTGAGYTF; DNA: TGTGCCAGCAGTGCGCCAACAGGGGCTGGCTACACCTTC
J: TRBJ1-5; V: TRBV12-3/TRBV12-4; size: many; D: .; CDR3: CASSSNRQGNQPQHF; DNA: TGTGCCAGCAGTTCCAACCGTCAGGGTAATCAGCCCCAGCATTTT
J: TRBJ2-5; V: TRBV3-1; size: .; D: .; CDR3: CASIWTAAGETQYF; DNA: TGTGCCAGCATCTGGACGGCTGCCGGGGAGACCCAGTACTTC
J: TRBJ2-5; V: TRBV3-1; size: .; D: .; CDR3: CASSQVFGQETQYF; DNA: TGTGCCAGCAGCCAAGTTTTCGGCCAAGAGACCCAGTACTTC
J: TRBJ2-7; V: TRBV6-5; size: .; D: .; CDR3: CASSLGGGQHYEQYF; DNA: TGTGCCAGCAGCTTAGGGGGTGGGCAGCACTACGAGCAGTACTTC
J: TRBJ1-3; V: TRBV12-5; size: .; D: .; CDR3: CASGSTGNTIYF; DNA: TGTGCTAGTGGTTCGACTGGAAACACCATATATTTT
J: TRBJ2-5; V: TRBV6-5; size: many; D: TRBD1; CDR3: CASSPRTGVGETQYF; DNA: TGTGCCAGCAGTCCGCGGACAGGGGTCGGGGAGACCCAGTACTTC
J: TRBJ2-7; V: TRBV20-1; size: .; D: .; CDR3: CSARERGTDFSYEQYF; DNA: TGCAGTGCTAGGGAACGCGGGACGGACTTTTCCTACGAGCAGTACTTC
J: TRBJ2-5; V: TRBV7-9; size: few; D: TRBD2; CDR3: CASSLTKRGVGETQYF; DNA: TGTGCCAGCAGCTTAACAAAGCGGGGAGTCGGAGAGACCCAGTACTTC
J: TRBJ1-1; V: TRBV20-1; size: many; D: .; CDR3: CSARGLLNTEAFF; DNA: TGCAGTGCTAGAGGGCTATTGAACACTGAAGCTTTCTTT
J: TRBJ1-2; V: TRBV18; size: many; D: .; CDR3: CASSPGGQDYGYTF; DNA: TGTGCCAGCTCACCGGGGGGGCAAGACTATGGCTACACCTTC
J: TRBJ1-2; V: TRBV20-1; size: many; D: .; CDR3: CSAPNGGVGYGYTF; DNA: TGCAGTGCTCCGAACGGAGGGGTGGGCTATGGCTACACCTTC
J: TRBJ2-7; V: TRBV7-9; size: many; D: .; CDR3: CASSLGFQEQYF; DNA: TGTGCCAGCAGCTTAGGTTTCCAGGAGCAGTACTTC
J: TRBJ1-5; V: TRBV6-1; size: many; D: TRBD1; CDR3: CATGTGTQPQHF; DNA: TGTGCCACCGGGACAGGGACTCAGCCCCAGCATTTT
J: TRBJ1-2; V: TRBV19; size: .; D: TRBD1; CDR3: CASTMTGINYGYTF; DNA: TGTGCCAGTACCATGACAGGGATAAACTATGGCTACACCTTC
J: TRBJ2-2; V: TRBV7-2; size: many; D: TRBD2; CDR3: CASSTTSGGGNTGELFF; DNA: TGTGCCAGCAGTACGACTAGCGGGGGAGGGAACACCGGGGAGCTGTTTTTT
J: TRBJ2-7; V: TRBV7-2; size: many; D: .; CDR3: CASSSQGAGGRYEQYF; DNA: TGTGCCAGCAGCTCGCAGGGCGCTGGGGGTAGGTACGAGCAGTACTTC
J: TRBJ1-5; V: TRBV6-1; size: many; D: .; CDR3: CASTSGVLGHQPQHF; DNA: TGTGCCAGCACCTCAGGGGTGTTGGGGCATCAGCCCCAGCATTTT
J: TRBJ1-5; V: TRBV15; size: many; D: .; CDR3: CATSRDLLRASNQPQHF; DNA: TGTGCCACCAGCAGAGATCTTTTAAGGGCGAGCAATCAGCCCCAGCATTTT
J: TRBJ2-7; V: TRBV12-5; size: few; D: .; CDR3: CASGLYGLSYEQYF; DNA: TGTGCTAGTGGTTTGTACGGACTATCTTACGAGCAGTACTTC
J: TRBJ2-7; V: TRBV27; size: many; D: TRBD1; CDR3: CASSPGTGFSEQYF; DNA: TGTGCCAGCAGTCCAGGGACAGGTTTTAGCGAGCAGTACTTC
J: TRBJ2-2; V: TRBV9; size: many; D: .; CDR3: CASSFGAETGELFF; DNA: TGTGCCAGCAGCTTCGGGGCAGAGACCGGGGAGCTGTTTTTT
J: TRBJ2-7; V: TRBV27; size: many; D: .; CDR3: CASRRDGSYEQYF; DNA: TGTGCCAGCAGACGGGACGGCTCCTACGAGCAGTACTTC
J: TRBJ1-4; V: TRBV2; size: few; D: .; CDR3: CASSEFLTAGTATNEKLFF; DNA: TGTGCCAGCAGTGAATTCCTAACAGCGGGAACGGCAACTAATGAAAAACTGTTTTTT
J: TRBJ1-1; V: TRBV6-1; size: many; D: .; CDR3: CASRRTGQRDTEAFF; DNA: TGTGCCAGCAGGCGTACGGGTCAAAGGGATACTGAAGCTTTCTTT
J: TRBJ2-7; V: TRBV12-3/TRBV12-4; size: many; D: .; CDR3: CASRLLDPSWGEQYF; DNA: TGTGCCAGCAGGTTACTTGACCCGTCTTGGGGCGAGCAGTACTTC
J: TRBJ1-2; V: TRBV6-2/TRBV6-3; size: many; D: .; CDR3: CASSYLPPWSTSYTF; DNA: TGTGCCAGCAGTTACCTCCCGCCATGGTCCACAAGCTACACCTTC
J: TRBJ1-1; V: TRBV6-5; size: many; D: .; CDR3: CASSYLGISEAFF; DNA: TGTGCCAGCAGTTACTTGGGGATCTCTGAAGCTTTCTTT
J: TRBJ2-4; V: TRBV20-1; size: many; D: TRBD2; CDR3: CSALLVAGGHWAKNIQYF; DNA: TGCAGTGCTTTGCTAGTAGCGGGGGGGCACTGGGCCAAAAACATTCAGTACTTC
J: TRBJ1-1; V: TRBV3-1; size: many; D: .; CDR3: CASSQDRRGRNTEAFF; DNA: TGTGCCAGCAGCCAAGATAGGAGGGGGAGGAACACTGAAGCTTTCTTT
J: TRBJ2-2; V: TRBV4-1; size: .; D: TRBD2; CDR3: CASSLPLAGVTGELFF; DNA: TGCGCCAGCAGCCTCCCTCTAGCGGGGGTGACCGGGGAGCTGTTTTTT
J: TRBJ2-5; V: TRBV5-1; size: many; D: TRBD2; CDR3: CASSFTAGGHRETQYF; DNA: TGCGCCAGCAGCTTCACAGCGGGGGGGCATCGGGAGACCCAGTACTTC
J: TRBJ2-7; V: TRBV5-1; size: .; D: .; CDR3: CASSYDPGGASYEQYF; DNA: TGCGCCAGCAGCTATGACCCAGGGGGGGCCTCCTACGAGCAGTACTTC
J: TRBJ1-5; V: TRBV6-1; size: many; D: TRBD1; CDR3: CASSEAPGQISPQHF; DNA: TGTGCCAGCAGTGAAGCGCCGGGACAGATCAGCCCCCAGCATTTT
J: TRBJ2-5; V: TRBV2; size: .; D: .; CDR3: CASSGQPETQYF; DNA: TGTGCCAGCAGTGGACAGCCGGAGACCCAGTACTTC
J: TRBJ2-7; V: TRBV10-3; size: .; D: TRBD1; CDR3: CAISRGTAYEQYF; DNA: TGTGCCATCAGTAGAGGGACAGCCTACGAGCAGTACTTC
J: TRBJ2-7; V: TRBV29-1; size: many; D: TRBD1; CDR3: CSVDLWDRGTYEQYF; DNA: TGCAGCGTTGATCTGTGGGACAGGGGCACCTACGAGCAGTACTTC
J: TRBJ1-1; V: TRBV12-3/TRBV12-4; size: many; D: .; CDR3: CASTIRLRTEAFF; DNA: TGTGCCAGCACCATACGGCTGCGGACTGAAGCTTTCTTT